This T cell receptor beta chain was recorded in a study of cytomegalovirus exposure and HLA in healthy donors (TCRdb year 2017). In the study overall: In an earlier analysis of around 540 of the donors, approximately 300 Gb of sequence data and 90 million to 130 million unique TCR beta sequences from roughly 190 million T cells were reported. An early release covering about 600 HLA-typed donors comprised around 300 gigabases of sequencing data and approximately 80 million unique TCR sequences. Of the 300 to 450 genotyped donors, about 84% fell in the genetic ancestry cluster associated with self-reported Caucasian donors. The aim of the study was to test whether cataloging public T cell receptors could identify signatures of past pathogen exposure. The study profiled the T cell repertoires of 550 to 700 subjects by immunosequencing and related them to cytomegalovirus serostatus. Along with the roughly 710-subject first cohort, a separate validation cohort of over a hundred different subjects was used. High-throughput TCR immunosequencing, statistical association of individual TCRs with disease status, and machine learning were combined to predict cytomegalovirus infection status. A later analysis re-analyzed previously published TCR beta repertoires from roughly 630 donors and added high-resolution HLA genotyping to study TCR occurrence patterns. In the later analysis, no new phenotypic data were used to find candidate immune exposures; instead, reliance was placed on TCR beta sequences and their occurrence across donors. An earlier analysis of fewer than 750 of the donors used high-throughput TCR beta sequencing to judge whether each TCR beta V gene segment behaved as functional or pseudogenic. Donor age, sex, ethnicity and CMV serostatus were collected together with the repertoire data. A later genetic analysis used genome-wide SNP genotypes for about three fifths of the 666 donors, treating that subset as a discovery cohort. All discovery cohort repertoires had been generated on a single sequencing platform. HLA typing covered class I and class II loci at four-digit resolution. The number of typed donors differed by locus: about 629-630 for A, B, C, DRB1 and DQB1; 522 for DQA1; 606 for DPA1; and 400 to 480 for DPB1. Because of strong linkage in the cohort, roughly five DR-DQ haplotypes were treated as single units for association and clustering. Among some 400 genotyped donors of the cohort, an average of approximately 200,000 unique TCR beta nucleotide sequences was sequenced per donor, of which about 20% were non-productive.

Notes on this clone: The target of this receptor is not known. The input lacks base qualities; no much larger clone sits a single base away.

Library method: the immunoSEQ multiplex PCR assay. For the multiplex PCR, a mixture combining 60 forward primers for TCR Vbeta segments and 13 reverse primers for TCR Jbeta segments was used. The CDR3 region of rearranged TCR beta genes was amplified from genomic DNA by a multiplex PCR assay. The amplified TCR beta libraries were sequenced on the Illumina HiSeq System as 87-base-pair reads. The authors processed their data as follows. In a later analysis, tens of millions of unique TCR beta chains were counted across the 666 repertoires, and about 9.9 million of these chains were shared by at least two donors. To remove PCR and sequencing errors, raw reads were error-corrected and collapsed into unique sequences using a nearest-neighbor algorithm that merged closely related sequences. To assign V, D and J gene segments, CDR3 sequences were aligned to IMGT reference sequences. Each retained sequence needed at least a six-nucleotide match to both a V gene segment and a J gene segment. A rearrangement was called productive if the CDR3 had no stop codons and remained in frame with V and J, and every other rearrangement was called non-productive. Following IMGT convention, CDR3 was defined as the stretch from the second conserved V-encoded cysteine to the conserved J-encoded phenylalanine. The earlier analysis of about 620 of the donors excluded sequences that lacked an unambiguous match to a single V gene segment. In an earlier analysis of a few hundred of the donors, V segments were called functional above 56.7% productive rearrangements and were called segregating when the between-donor standard deviation exceeded 5%. To diagnose cytomegalovirus status from the catalog of TCR beta chain sequences, a statistical classification framework was built. V and J gene assignment, in a later analysis, came from comparing TCR nucleotide sequences with IMGT/GENE-DB human TR gene sequences. A later analysis assigned CDR3 sequences and most-parsimonious VDJ recombination scenarios with the TCRdist pipeline. In a later analysis, every TCR beta chain was defined by the combination of its CDR3 amino acid sequence and its V-gene family, and reads without a unique V-gene family were dropped. As a way to deal with suspected cross-contamination and a sequencing artifact, a later analysis dropped approximately 570 nucleotide sequences that were highly shared and had low generation probability. In a later analysis, a clonal expansion index for each public chain was calculated from normalized within-repertoire ranks of inferred template counts. In a later analysis, generation probabilities were computed using a VDJ recombination model fitted to out-of-frame rearrangements, and the results were checked against IGoR. In a later analysis, TCR-TCR, TCR-HLA and TCR-CMV co-occurrence was scored with hypergeometric tests, and a repertoire-size bias correction was applied to TCR pairs. False discovery rates were estimated in a later analysis by permuting HLA or CMV assignments 20 times. In a later analysis, co-occurring TCRs were grouped with DBSCAN, and TCRdist sequence similarity was added when clustering was performed within HLA-allele-positive subsets. Repertoires with fewer than 30,000 or more than 120,000 public chains were left out of co-occurrence clustering, as were about 5 repertoires with anomalous nucleotide sharing. Sourced from immuneACCESS, this table was stored by TCRdb with only in-frame sequences that have V and J called. A share of the clones is absent; for the studies checked, an unresolved V gene accounts for under half, and the remainder has no known explanation. D and trimming were read from the DNA, whereas the V and J calls and clone size are those reported in that table. Across this sample there are fewer than 120,000 clones, with approximately 78% seen only once. The top ten hold under 1.5% of the sample.

The germline V gene yields SGHTA for CDR1 and FQGNSA for CDR2. The CDR3 goes from the cysteine to the phenylalanine over 14 residues. The entry retains the CDR3 DNA only, 42 bases that are in frame from base 1. V is cut back by 5 bases and J by 6 bases, with 6 bases in the junction unmatched. The cohort was made up of hundreds of healthy bone marrow donors. Cohort members were all nominally healthy when sampled, although unrecorded immune exposures were likely present. The donor was CMV seronegative and belonged to the group of 352 seronegative cohort members. Every donor gave a peripheral blood sample, and the peripheral blood mononuclear cells from that sample were used for TCR beta sequencing. Genomic DNA was extracted from the blood cell samples with the Qiagen DNeasy Blood Extraction Kit. Overall study outcomes, separate from this receptor: Roughly uniform sequencing depth across donors was assumed in presence/absence analyses, although this assumption may not hold. The authors suggested that the approach could potentially be extended to other disease states and immunological phenotypes. A further reported finding was that TCR beta sequences accurately predicted the HLA-A and HLA-B alleles for most subjects in the first cohort. In a later analysis, HLA-associated TCR beta chains were found to be more clonally expanded and to have lower generation probabilities than equally common non-associated chains. Some IMGT-functional V segments, including TRBV6-2 and TRBV6-3, could not be distinguished by the 87-base-pair reads and were therefore excluded. In vitro tests confirmed that a few of the cytomegalovirus-associated TCR beta chains recognize cytomegalovirus antigens. The classifier was reported to diagnose cytomegalovirus status with high specificity and sensitivity in both the original cohort and the validation cohort. According to a later genetic analysis, donors in an Asian-associated ancestry cluster had fewer N-insertions in productive TCRs than the approximately 610-donor mean. When HLA alleles, especially DR and DQ, strongly co-occurred, TCR associations were difficult to assign to individual alleles. Because HLA typing was missing for some donors at each locus, association tests included only the typed subset. A cluster of highly shared sequence variants was judged likely to represent a technical artifact of the sequencing pipeline. Most TCR sequences were seen in very few donors, while some public TCRs were found in many individuals. The only immune exposure information available for the cohort was CMV serostatus. A later analysis reported that several top co-occurrence clusters appeared linked to parvovirus B19, influenza, CMV and Epstein-Barr virus. Broadly in line with IMGT annotations, most TCR beta V segments showed up in productive rearrangements about 87% or about 30% of the time in an earlier analysis of around 600 of the donors. The study gave a list of about 160 TCR beta chains associated with cytomegalovirus. Most CMV-associated TCR beta chains appeared to be HLA-restricted in a later analysis, and the HLA associations seemed to be driven largely by CMV exposure. V-gene and J-gene trimming of TCR beta chains was associated with a missense DCLRE1C variant in a later genetic analysis, and the association was replicated in an independent cohort. Correlated functional status among segregating V segments might reflect linkage disequilibrium, but an unknown experimental factor could not be ruled out. At a false discovery rate of 0.05, a later analysis linked 16,951 TCR beta sequences to specific HLA alleles. Because counts were too low, some 17 rarely observed V segments, including chromosome 9 orphons, were excluded from the earlier analysis of under 650 of the donors. A later analysis found that TCR association rates varied across HLA loci, with DRB1 alleles showing the most associated TCRs and HLA-C alleles the fewest. In this cohort, only TCR beta chains were sequenced, and detectable features were limited by the absence of alpha or paired-chain data.

The chain joins TRBV7-2 to TRBJ2-3; the central 9 bases match TRBD2. Sequencing was performed on PBMCs. The clonotype originates from a woman in her twenties or thirties in good health and CMV-seronegative. Here the CDR3 is given as CASSLSGGVDTQYF. In nucleotide form, the sequence is TGTGCCAGCAGCCTTAGCGGGGGAGTTGATACGCAGTATTTT.